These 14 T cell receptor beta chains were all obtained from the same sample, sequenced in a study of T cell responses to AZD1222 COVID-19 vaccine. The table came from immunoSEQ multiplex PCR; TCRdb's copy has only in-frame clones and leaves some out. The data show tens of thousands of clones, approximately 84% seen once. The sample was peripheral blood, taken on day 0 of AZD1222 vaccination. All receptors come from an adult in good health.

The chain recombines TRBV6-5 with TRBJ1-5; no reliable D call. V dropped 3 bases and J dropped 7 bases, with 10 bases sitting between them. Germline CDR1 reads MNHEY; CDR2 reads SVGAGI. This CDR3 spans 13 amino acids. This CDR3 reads CASSYSDRQPQHF. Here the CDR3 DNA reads TGTGCCAGCAGTTATTCAGATCGGCAGCCCCAGCATTTT.

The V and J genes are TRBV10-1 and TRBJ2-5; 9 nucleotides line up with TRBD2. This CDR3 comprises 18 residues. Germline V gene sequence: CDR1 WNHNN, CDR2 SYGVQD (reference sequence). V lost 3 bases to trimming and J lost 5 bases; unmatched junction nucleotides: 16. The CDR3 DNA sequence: TGCGCCAGCAGTGACCCCGGAGCTAGCGGGGCCTCCGGGGAGACCCAGTACTTC. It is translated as CASSDPGASGASGETQYF.

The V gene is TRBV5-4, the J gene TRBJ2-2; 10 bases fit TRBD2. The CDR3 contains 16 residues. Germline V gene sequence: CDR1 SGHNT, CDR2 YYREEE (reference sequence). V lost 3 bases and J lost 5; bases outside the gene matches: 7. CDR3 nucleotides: TGTGCCAGCAGCTCTGCTAGCGGGAGATGGACCGGGGAGCTGTTTTTT. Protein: CASSSASGRWTGELFF.

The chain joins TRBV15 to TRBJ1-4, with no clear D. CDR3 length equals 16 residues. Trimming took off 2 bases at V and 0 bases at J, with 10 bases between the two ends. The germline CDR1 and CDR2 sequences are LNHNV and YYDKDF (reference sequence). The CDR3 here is CATSRTWTATNEKLFF. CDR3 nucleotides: TGTGCCACCAGCAGAACCTGGACCGCAACTAATGAAAAACTGTTTTTT.

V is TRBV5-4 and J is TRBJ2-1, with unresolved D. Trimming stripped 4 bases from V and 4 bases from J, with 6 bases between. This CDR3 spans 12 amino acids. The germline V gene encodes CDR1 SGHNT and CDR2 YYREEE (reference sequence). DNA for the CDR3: TGTGCCAGCAGCCCCGGGTACAATGAGCAGTTCTTC. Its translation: CASSPGYNEQFF.

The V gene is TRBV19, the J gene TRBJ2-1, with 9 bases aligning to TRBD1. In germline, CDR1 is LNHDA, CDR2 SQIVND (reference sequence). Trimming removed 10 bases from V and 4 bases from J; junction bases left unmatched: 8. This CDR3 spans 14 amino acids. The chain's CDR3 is CATSPGQGYNEQFF. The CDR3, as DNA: TGTGCCACCTCCCCGGGACAGGGTTACAATGAGCAGTTCTTC.

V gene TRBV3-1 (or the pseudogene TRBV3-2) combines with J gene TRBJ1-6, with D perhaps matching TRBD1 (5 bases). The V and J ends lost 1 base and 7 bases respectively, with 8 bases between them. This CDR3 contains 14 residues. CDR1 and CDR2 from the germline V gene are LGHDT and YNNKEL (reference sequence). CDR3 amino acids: CASSQVKGNSPLHF. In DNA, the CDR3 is TGTGCCAGCAGCCAAGTAAAGGGGAATTCACCCCTCCACTTT.

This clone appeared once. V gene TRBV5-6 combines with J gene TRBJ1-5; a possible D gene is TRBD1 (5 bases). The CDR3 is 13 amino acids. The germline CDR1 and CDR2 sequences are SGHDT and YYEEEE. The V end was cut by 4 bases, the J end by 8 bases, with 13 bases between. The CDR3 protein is CASSLEGLEPQHF. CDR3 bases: TGTGCCAGCAGCCTTGAGGGGCTGGAGCCCCAGCATTTT.

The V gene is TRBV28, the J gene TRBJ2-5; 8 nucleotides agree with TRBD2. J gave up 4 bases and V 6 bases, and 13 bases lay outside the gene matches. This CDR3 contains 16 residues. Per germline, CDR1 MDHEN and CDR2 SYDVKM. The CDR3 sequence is CASRTLAGLYGETQYF. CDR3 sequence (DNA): TGTGCCAGCAGGACGCTAGCGGGCTTATATGGAGAGACCCAGTACTTC.

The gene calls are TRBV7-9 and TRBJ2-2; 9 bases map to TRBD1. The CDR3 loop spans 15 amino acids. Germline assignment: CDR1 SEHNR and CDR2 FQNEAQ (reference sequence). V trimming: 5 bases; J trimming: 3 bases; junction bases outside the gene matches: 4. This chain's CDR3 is CASSARTGDTGELFF. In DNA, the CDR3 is TGTGCCAGCAGCGCCCGGACAGGGGACACCGGGGAGCTGTTTTTT.

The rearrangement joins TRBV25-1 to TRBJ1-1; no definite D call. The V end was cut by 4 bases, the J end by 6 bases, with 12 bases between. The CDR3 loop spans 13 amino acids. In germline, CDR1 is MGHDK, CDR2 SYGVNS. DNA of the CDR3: TGTGCCAGCAGTGCCTCCTGGTCGTCTGAAGCTTTCTTT. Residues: CASSASWSSEAFF.

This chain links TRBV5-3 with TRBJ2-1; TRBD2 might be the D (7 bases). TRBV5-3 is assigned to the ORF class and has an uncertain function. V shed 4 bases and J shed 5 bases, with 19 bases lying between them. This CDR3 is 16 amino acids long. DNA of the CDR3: TGTGCCAGAAGCCCCGGGTTGGCGGGGGCCGACAATGAGCAGTTCTTC. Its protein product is CARSPGLAGADNEQFF.

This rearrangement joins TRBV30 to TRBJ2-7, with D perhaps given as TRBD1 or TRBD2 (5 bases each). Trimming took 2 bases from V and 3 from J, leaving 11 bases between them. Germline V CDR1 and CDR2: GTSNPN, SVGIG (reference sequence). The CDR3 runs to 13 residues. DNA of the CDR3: TGTGCCTGGAGTAAGGGACGGAACTACGAGCAGTACTTC. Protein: CAWSKGRNYEQYF. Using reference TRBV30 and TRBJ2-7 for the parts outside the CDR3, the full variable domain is SQTIHQWPATLVQPVGSPLSLECTVEGTSNPNLYWYRQAAGRGLQLLFYSVGIGQISSEVPQNLSASRPQDRQFILSSKKLLLSDSGFYLCAWSKGRNYEQYFGPGTRLTVT.

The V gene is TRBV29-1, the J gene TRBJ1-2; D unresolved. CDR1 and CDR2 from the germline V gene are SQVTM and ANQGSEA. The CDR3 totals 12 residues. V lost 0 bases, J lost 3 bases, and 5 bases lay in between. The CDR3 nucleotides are TGCAGCGTTGAAGATCGGCACTATGGCTACACCTTC. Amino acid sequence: CSVEDRHYGYTF.